One TCR beta chain is described in this entry. The source of the sample is a study of blood T cell repertoires in COVID-19. Study in general: Specimens from acute and convalescent COVID-19 originated in the United States, Italy and Spain. Nucleic acid was either cDNA or gDNA, and it came from T cells, B-cell-depleted T cells, or PBMCs.

Original data processing: The assay estimated nucleated cells by amplifying reference gene primers. The table came from immunoSEQ multiplex PCR; TCRdb's copy has only in-frame clones and leaves some out. V and J calls and clone size are copied from that table; D and trimming were computed from the DNA. The repertoire includes more than 75,000 clones, about 79% of them detected once, and 25% sits in the top ten. The sequence was obtained from a man aged 60 to 75 with acute or convalescent COVID-19. The sample consisted of peripheral blood.

The CDR3 DNA reads as TGTGCCAGCAGCCAATTCGGGGGGAACACTGAAGCTTTCTTT. It translates to CASSQFGGNTEAFF. V and J are TRBV3-1 (or the pseudogene TRBV3-2) and TRBJ1-1, with a tentative D call TRBD1 (5 bases). Trimming pared 2 bases from V and 1 base from J, leaving 8 bases between. This CDR3 has 14 amino acids. The germline V gene encodes CDR1 LGHDT and CDR2 YNNKEL (reference sequence).